Below, 7 T cell receptor beta chains from the same sample are listed, as sequenced in a study of CXCR3-negative and CXCR3-positive naive CD8 T cells. Study findings and constraints: Hydrophobicity of TRB CDR3s was greater in CXCR3-positive naive cells than in CXCR3-negative naive cells.

The antigens of these receptors remain unknown. In preparing the TRB cDNA libraries, 5' RACE with UMI labels was used. TCRdb re-called the 5' RACE reads; one entry per CDR3 protein, DNA not given. Its table records 75,000 to 100,000 distinct CDR3 sequences. What was sequenced was naive CXCR3+ CD8+ T cells from blood. Stated subset: CD45RO-CCR7+CD27+CD95- naive CD8+ T cells expressing CXCR3 (TNR3+). These receptors all stem from a human donor in good health. Some clones in this sample may be carry-over from other donors' samples.

J is TRBJ1-5 and V is TRBV10-1. CDR3 length: 19 residues. Germline loops: CDR1 WNHNN, CDR2 SYGVQD (reference sequence). The CDR3 protein is CASSLSADRRDYSNQPQHF.

The CDR3 is CASSHGQDGDTEAFF. The V call is TRBV4-3, the J call TRBJ1-1; absent DNA, TCRdb's TRBD1 call cannot be checked. Germline V gives CDR1 LGHNA, CDR2 YSLEER. The CDR3 consists of 15 residues.

The chain has TRBV5-1 and TRBJ2-2. This CDR3 spans 16 amino acids. Germline loops: CDR1 SGHRS, CDR2 YFSETQ. The CDR3 spells CASSSGDVFTTGELFF.

The rearrangement links TRBV4-3 to TRBJ2-5; with no DNA, the TCRdb D assignment of TRBD2 cannot be verified. The length of the CDR3 is 15 residues. Germline values: CDR1 LGHNA, CDR2 YSLEER. The CDR3 sequence: CASSQTSALQETQYF.

The rearrangement joins TRBV13 to TRBJ2-7. The germline V gene encodes CDR1 PRHDT and CDR2 FYEKMQ (reference sequence). CDR3 length equals 14 residues. The chain's CDR3 is CASSLEANIHEQYF. The variable domain in full, completed from reference TRBV13 and TRBJ2-7, reads AAGVIQSPRHLIKEKRETATLKCYPIPRHDTVYWYQQGPGQDPQFLISFYEKMQSDKGSIPDRFSAQQFSDYHSELNMSSLELGDSALYFCASSLEANIHEQYFGPGTRLTVT.

The chain is built from TRBV7-8 and TRBJ2-3; with no DNA, the TCRdb D assignment of TRBD1 cannot be verified. This CDR3 contains 19 residues. Germline V gives CDR1 SGHVS, CDR2 FQNEAQ. CDR3: CASSFKLEGWGVGTDTQYF.

This chain uses TRBV4-3 with TRBJ1-4; with no DNA, the TCRdb D assignment of TRBD1 cannot be verified. Germline CDR1 and CDR2: LGHNA and YSLEER. The CDR3 length is 17 residues. CDR3: CASSQDGMGQGYEKLFF.